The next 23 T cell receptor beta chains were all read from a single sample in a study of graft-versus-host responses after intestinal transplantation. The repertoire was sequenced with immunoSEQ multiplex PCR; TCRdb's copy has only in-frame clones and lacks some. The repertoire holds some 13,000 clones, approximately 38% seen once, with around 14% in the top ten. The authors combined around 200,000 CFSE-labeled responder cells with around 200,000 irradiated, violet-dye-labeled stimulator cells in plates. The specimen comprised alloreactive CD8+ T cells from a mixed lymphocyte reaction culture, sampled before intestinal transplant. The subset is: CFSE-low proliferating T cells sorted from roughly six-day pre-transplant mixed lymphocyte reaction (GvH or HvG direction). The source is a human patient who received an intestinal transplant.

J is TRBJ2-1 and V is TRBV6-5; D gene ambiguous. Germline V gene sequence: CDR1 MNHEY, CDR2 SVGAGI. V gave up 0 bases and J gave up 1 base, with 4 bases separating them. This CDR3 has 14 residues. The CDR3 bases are TGTGCCAGCAGTTACTCTCCTTCCTACAATGAGCAGTTCTTC. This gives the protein CASSYSPSYNEQFF.

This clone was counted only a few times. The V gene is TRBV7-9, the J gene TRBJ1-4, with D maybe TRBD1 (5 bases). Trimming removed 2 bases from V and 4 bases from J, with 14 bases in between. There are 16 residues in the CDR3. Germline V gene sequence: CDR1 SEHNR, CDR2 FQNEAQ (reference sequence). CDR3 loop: CASSLLPTVNNEKLFF. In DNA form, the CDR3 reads TGTGCCAGCAGCTTACTACCGACAGTTAATAATGAAAAACTGTTTTTT.

The chain's CDR3 is CASSLDSRDFLSNQPQHF. The CDR3 DNA is TGTGCCAGCAGCTTAGATTCCCGGGACTTCCTGTCCAATCAGCCCCAGCATTTT. V is TRBV7-6 and J is TRBJ1-5; TRBD1 is a possible D gene (5 bases). Trimming stripped 1 base from V and 3 bases from J, with 19 bases between. The CDR3 is 18 residues long. Per germline, CDR1 SGHVS and CDR2 FNYEAQ.

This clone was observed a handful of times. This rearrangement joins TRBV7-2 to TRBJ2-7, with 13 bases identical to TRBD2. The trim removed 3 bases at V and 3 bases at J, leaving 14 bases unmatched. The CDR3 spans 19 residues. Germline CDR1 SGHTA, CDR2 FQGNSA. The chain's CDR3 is CASSLRPPGLAGPFYEQYF. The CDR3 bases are TGTGCCAGCAGCTTGAGGCCTCCGGGACTAGCGGGGCCTTTCTACGAGCAGTACTTC.

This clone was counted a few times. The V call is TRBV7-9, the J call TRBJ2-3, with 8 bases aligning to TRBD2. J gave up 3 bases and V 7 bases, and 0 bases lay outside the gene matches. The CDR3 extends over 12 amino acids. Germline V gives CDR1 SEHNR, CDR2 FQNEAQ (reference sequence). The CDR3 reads CASTSGTDTQYF. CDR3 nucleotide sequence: TGTGCCAGCACTAGCGGGACAGATACGCAGTATTTT.

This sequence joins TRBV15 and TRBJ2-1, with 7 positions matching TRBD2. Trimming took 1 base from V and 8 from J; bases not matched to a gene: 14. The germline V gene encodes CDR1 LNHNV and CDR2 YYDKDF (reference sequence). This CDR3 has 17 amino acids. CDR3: CATSRVGSGEEGYEQFF. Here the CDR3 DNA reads TGTGCCACCAGCAGAGTGGGGAGCGGGGAGGAGGGCTATGAGCAGTTCTTC. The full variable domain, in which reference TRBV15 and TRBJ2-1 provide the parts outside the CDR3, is DAMVIQNPRYQVTQFGKPVTLSCSQTLNHNVMYWYQQKSSQAPKLLFHYYDKDFNNEADTPDNFQSRRPNTSFCFLDIRSPGLGDTAMYLCATSRVGSGEEGYEQFFGPGTRLTVL.

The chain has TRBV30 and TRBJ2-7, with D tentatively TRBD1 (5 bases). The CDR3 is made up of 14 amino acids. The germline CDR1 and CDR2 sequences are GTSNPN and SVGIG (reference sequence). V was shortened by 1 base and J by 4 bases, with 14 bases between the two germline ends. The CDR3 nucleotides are TGTGCCTGGAGTGGGGTAGGGGATGGATACGAGCAGTACTTC. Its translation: CAWSGVGDGYEQYF.

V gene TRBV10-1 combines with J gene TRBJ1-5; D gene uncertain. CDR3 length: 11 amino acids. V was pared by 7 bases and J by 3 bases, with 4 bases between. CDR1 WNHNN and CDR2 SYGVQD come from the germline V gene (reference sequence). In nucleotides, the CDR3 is TGCGCCAGCAAACACAATCAGCCCCAGCATTTT. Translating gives CASKHNQPQHF.

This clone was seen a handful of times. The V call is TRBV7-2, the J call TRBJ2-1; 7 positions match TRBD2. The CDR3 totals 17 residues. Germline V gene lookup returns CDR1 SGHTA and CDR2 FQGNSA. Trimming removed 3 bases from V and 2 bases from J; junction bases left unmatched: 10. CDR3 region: CASSFNFGGSPYNEQFF. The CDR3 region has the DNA TGTGCCAGCAGCTTTAATTTCGGGGGGTCGCCCTACAATGAGCAGTTCTTC.

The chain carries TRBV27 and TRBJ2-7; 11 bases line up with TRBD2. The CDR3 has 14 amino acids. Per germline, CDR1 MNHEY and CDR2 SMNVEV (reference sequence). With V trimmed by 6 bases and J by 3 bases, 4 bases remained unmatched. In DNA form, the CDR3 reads TGTGCCAGCAGCCTCGGGACTAGCGGCTACGAGCAGTACTTC. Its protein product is CASSLGTSGYEQYF.

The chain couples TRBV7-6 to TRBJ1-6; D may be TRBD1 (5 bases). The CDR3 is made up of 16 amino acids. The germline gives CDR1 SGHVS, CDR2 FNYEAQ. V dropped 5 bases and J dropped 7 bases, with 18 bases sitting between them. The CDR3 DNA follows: TGTGCCAGCAGCCCCGGACCATGGGGCCCCAATTCACCCCTCCACTTT. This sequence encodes CASSPGPWGPNSPLHF.

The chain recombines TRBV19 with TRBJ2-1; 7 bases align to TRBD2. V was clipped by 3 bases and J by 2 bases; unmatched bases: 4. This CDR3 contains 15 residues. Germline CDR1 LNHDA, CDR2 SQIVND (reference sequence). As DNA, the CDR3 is TGTGCCAGTAGTATGTCTAGCGGAGCCTACAATGAGCAGTTCTTC. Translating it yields CASSMSSGAYNEQFF.

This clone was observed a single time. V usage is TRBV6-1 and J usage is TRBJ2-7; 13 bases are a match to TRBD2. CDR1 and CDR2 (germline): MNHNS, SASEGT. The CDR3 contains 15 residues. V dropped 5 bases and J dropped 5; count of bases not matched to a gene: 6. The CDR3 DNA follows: TGTGCCAGCAGTATACTAGCGGGGGGGCACAACGAGCAGTACTTC. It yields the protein CASSILAGGHNEQYF.

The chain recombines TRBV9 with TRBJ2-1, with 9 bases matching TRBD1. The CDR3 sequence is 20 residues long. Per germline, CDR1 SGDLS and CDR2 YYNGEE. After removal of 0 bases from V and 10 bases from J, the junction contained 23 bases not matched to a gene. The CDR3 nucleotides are TGTGCCAGCAGCGTAGGCTCGGTAAATGTGCCGGGACAGGGTGTGTGGGAGCAGTTCTTC. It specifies CASSVGSVNVPGQGVWEQFF. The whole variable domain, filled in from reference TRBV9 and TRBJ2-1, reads DSGVTQTPKHLITATGQRVTLRCSPRSGDLSVYWYQQSLDQGLQFLIQYYNGEERAKGNILERFSAQQFPDLHSELNLSSLELGDSALYFCASSVGSVNVPGQGVWEQFFGPGTRLTVL.

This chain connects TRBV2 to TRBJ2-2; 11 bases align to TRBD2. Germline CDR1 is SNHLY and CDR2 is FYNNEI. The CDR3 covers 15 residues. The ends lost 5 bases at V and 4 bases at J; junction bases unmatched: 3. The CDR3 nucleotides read TGTGCCAGCAGTTTTCTAGCGGGAGGCACCGGGGAGCTGTTTTTT. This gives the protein CASSFLAGGTGELFF.

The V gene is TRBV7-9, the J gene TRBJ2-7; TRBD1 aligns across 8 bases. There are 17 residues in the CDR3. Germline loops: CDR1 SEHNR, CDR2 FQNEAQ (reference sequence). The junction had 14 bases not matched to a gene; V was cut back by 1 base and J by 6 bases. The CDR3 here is CASSLGGTGGFRGEQYF. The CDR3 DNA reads TGTGCCAGCAGCTTAGGCGGGACAGGAGGTTTTCGGGGCGAGCAGTACTTC.

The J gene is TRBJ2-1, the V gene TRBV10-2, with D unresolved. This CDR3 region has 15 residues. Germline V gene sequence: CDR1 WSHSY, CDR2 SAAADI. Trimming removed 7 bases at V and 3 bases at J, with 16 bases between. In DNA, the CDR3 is TGCGCCAGCAAAGAGCAGGCGAACTTCTACAATGAGCAGTTCTTC. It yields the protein CASKEQANFYNEQFF.

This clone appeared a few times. CDR3 nucleotides: TGCGCCAGCAGCCAAAGGGGTCTGGACACCGGGGAGCTGTTTTTT. Translated, it gives CASSQRGLDTGELFF. The rearrangement links TRBV4-3 to TRBJ2-2, with TRBD1 as a possible D gene (5 bases). The CDR3 is made up of 15 amino acids. Trimming cost V 2 bases and J 3 bases, with 10 bases left between them. CDR1 and CDR2 from the germline V gene are LGHNA and YSLEER.

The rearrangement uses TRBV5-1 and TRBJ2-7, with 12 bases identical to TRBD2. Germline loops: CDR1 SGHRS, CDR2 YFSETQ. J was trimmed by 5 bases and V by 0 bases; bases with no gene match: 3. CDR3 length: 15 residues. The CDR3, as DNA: TGCGCCAGCAGCTTGGGGCTAGCGGGAGGGGACGAGCAGTACTTC. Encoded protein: CASSLGLAGGDEQYF.

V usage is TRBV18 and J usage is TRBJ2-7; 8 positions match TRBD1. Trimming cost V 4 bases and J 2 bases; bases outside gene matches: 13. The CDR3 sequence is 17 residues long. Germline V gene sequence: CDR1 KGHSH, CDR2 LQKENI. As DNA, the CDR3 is TGTGCCAGCTCACTCCCACCGACAGGGGCGAACGCCTACGAGCAGTACTTC. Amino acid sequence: CASSLPPTGANAYEQYF.

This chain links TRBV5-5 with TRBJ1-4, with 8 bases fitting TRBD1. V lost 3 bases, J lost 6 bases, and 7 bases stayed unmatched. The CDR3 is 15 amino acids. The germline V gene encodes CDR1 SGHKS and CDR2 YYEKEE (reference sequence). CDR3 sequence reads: CASSSPPTGDEKLFF. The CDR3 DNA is TGTGCCAGCAGCTCGCCTCCGACAGGGGATGAAAAACTGTTTTTT.

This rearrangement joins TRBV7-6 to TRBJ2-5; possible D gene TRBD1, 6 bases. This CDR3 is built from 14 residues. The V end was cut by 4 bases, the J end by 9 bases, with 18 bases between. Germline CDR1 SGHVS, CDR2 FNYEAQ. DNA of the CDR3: TGTGCCAGCAGCTCGGTCCCGGACAGTGAGCCCCAGTACTTC. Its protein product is CASSSVPDSEPQYF.

The CDR3 reads CASSLSPTADTQYF. The DNA for the CDR3 is TGTGCCAGCAGCTTATCCCCTACCGCAGATACGCAGTATTTT. The chain joins TRBV7-6 to TRBJ2-3; D is ambiguous. CDR1 is SGHVS, CDR2 FNYEAQ, per germline. This CDR3 region has 14 residues. V was pared by 2 bases and J by 4 bases, with 10 bases between.